The 30 T cell receptor beta chains below were found in one sample sequenced in a study of blood T cell repertoires in COVID-19. Repertoires were generated with immunoSEQ multiplex PCR, while TCRdb's copy carries only in-frame clones and drops some. This table holds over 200,000 clones, about 85% found once. The sample comprised peripheral blood. The source of these receptors is a woman aged 80 or over with active or convalescent COVID-19.

This sequence joins TRBV10-2 and TRBJ1-3, with TRBD1 matching 7 bases. The CDR3 runs to 14 residues. From germline, CDR1 is WSHSY and CDR2 SAAADI. The V gene end was trimmed by 8 bases and the J gene end by 3 bases; junction bases not matched to a gene: 7. In nucleotides, the CDR3 is TGCGCCAGCGGCAGGGGGTTGGATGGAAACACCATATATTTT. Translation gives CASGRGLDGNTIYF.

This clone turned up a few times. The chain has TRBV7-9 and TRBJ1-5, with TRBD1 as a possible D gene (5 bases). Germline V gene lookup returns CDR1 SEHNR and CDR2 FQNEAQ (reference sequence). Trimming shortened V by 5 bases and J by 9 bases, and 14 bases separated the two germline ends. This CDR3 region has 13 residues. The CDR3, as DNA: TGTGCCAGCAGCGCTGCCAGGGACTTGCCCCAGCATTTT. Translating it yields CASSAARDLPQHF.

The chain carries TRBV20-1 and TRBJ1-5; maybe TRBD1 (6 bases). Germline V CDR1 and CDR2: DFQATT, SNEGSKA (reference sequence). V lost 3 bases and J lost 6, with 12 bases in between. CDR3 length equals 13 residues. The CDR3 region is CSASWGGGQPQHF. As DNA, the CDR3 is TGCAGTGCTAGTTGGGGAGGGGGTCAGCCCCAGCATTTT.

CDR3 sequence (DNA): TGTGCCAGCAGCTCGCCCCTGAGCGATACGCAGTATTTT. Its protein is CASSSPLSDTQYF. The rearrangement joins TRBV28 to TRBJ2-3; D is undetermined. Trimming removed 6 bases at V and 6 bases at J, with 13 bases between. Germline CDR1 is MDHEN and CDR2 is SYDVKM. The CDR3 consists of 13 residues.

The rearrangement joins TRBV28 to TRBJ2-2; D gene ambiguous. V was clipped by 6 bases and J by 3 bases, with 14 bases between them. The CDR3 is 15 residues long. Germline V gene sequence: CDR1 MDHEN, CDR2 SYDVKM. CDR3 region: CASSPPDQYTGELFF. CDR3 in DNA: TGTGCCAGCAGCCCACCCGATCAGTACACCGGGGAGCTGTTTTTT.

V is TRBV11-2 and J is TRBJ1-2, with TRBD1 identical over 7 bases. CDR3 length: 14 residues. Looked up from germline, CDR1 is SGHAT and CDR2 is FQNNGV. V was clipped by 2 bases and J by 4 bases; unmatched bases: 4. The CDR3 spells CASSLQGVGYGYTF. The CDR3 nucleotides read TGTGCCAGCAGCTTACAGGGGGTAGGCTATGGCTACACCTTC.

This chain connects TRBV18 to TRBJ1-4; D is uncertain. Germline loops: CDR1 KGHSH, CDR2 LQKENI. The CDR3 sequence is 15 residues long. V gave up 3 bases and J gave up 5 bases, with 13 bases separating them. The CDR3 DNA sequence: TGTGCCAGCTCACCGACCTACCCGGGGAATGAAAAACTGTTTTTT. As protein: CASSPTYPGNEKLFF.

The rearrangement joins TRBV6-5 to TRBJ1-2; D perhaps matches TRBD1 (6 bases). Germline-derived CDR1 and CDR2 are MNHEY and SVGAGI. The CDR3 contains 15 residues. V was clipped by 5 bases and J by 5 bases, with 18 bases between them. The chain's CDR3 is CASSPRGTGPYGYTF. The DNA of the CDR3 is TGTGCCAGCAGTCCACGTGGTACAGGGCCATATGGCTACACCTTC.

This clone showed up just once. The chain has TRBV6-2 or TRBV6-3 and TRBJ2-3; TRBD2 matches 7 bases. In germline, CDR1 is MNHEY, CDR2 SVGEGT. V shed 2 bases, J shed 4 bases, and the junction held 9 bases outside the gene matches. The CDR3 loop spans 16 amino acids. The CDR3 bases are TGTGCCAGCAGTTACGCTAGCGGCCAGGTCGCAGATACGCAGTATTTT. Its translation: CASSYASGQVADTQYF.

CDR3: CSARRQGVGFF. The DNA for the CDR3 is TGCAGTGCCAGACGACAGGGGGTGGGGTTCTTC. The V call is TRBV20-1, the J call TRBJ2-1, with 9 bases aligning to TRBD1. The CDR3 sequence is 11 residues long. The germline V gene encodes CDR1 DFQATT and CDR2 SNEGSKA (reference sequence). J gave up 15 bases and V 6 bases, and 9 bases lay outside the gene matches.

V usage is TRBV7-9 and J usage is TRBJ2-1; 7 nucleotides agree with TRBD2. Germline V lookup: CDR1 SEHNR, CDR2 FQNEAQ (reference sequence). The length of the CDR3 is 14 residues. Germline trimming cut 11 bases from V and 4 bases from J; bases unmatched to any gene: 11. The CDR3 DNA is TGTGCCTCCCTGAGGCTAGCGGTATACAATGAGCAGTTCTTC. Residues: CASLRLAVYNEQFF.

J is TRBJ1-1 and V is TRBV5-1; D unclear. With 2 bases removed from V and 4 bases from J, the gap between germline ends came to 12 bases. The CDR3 is made up of 14 amino acids. Germline CDR1 is SGHRS and CDR2 is YFSETQ. Here the CDR3 DNA reads TGCGCCAGCAGCTTCGACGCAGGCCCCACTGAAGCTTTCTTT. Translation: CASSFDAGPTEAFF.

The chain recombines TRBV28 with TRBJ1-1; tentatively, D is TRBD1 (5 bases). Germline V gene data show CDR1 as MDHEN and CDR2 as SYDVKM. Trimming took off 6 bases at V and 1 base at J, with 6 bases between the two ends. This CDR3 comprises 12 residues. The CDR3 loop is CASRTENTEAFF. In DNA, the CDR3 is TGTGCCAGCAGGACAGAGAACACTGAAGCTTTCTTT.

This sequence joins TRBV19 and TRBJ1-1, with 8 positions matching TRBD1. The CDR3 covers 18 residues. V was pared by 7 bases and J by 4 bases, with 20 bases of the junction left unmatched. Per the germline V gene, CDR1 is LNHDA and CDR2 is SQIVND (reference sequence). This CDR3 is CASTNLPGRGPIGTEAFF. The CDR3 region has the DNA TGTGCCAGTACCAATCTCCCCGGCAGGGGGCCAATCGGCACTGAAGCTTTCTTT. The variable domain in full, completed from reference TRBV19 and TRBJ1-1, reads DGGITQSPKYLFRKEGQNVTLSCEQNLNHDAMYWYRQDPGQGLRLIYYSQIVNDFQKGDIAEGYSVSREKKESFPLTVTSAQKNPTAFYLCASTNLPGRGPIGTEAFFGQGTRLTVV.

In DNA form, the CDR3 reads TGCAGCGTGGGCCCGACTAGCGGGGCTTACAATGAGCAGTTCTTC. Encoded protein: CSVGPTSGAYNEQFF. The genes are TRBV29-1 and TRBJ2-1, with 11 bases that match TRBD2. This CDR3 is 15 amino acids long. CDR1 is SQVTM and CDR2 is ANQGSEA in the germline V gene. The J segment lost 4 bases and the V segment lost 6 bases, leaving 8 bases of the junction unmatched.

This clone was observed a few times. This sequence joins TRBV9 and TRBJ1-2, with a weak D call TRBD1 (5 bases). This CDR3 contains 15 residues. Germline assignment: CDR1 SGDLS and CDR2 YYNGEE. V dropped 0 bases and J dropped 8 bases, with 17 bases sitting between them. The CDR3 region has the DNA TGTGCCAGCAGCGTAGCGAGTTCGGGAGGACAAGGCTACACCTTC. Translating it yields CASSVASSGGQGYTF. The complete variable domain, with remaining parts taken from reference TRBV9 and TRBJ1-2, reads DSGVTQTPKHLITATGQRVTLRCSPRSGDLSVYWYQQSLDQGLQFLIQYYNGEERAKGNILERFSAQQFPDLHSELNLSSLELGDSALYFCASSVASSGGQGYTFGSGTRLTVV.

The chain joins TRBV5-6 to TRBJ1-3; TRBD1 matches at 9 bases. The CDR3 has 15 residues. In germline, CDR1 is SGHDT, CDR2 YYEEEE. V trimming: 4 bases; J trimming: 7 bases; junction bases outside the gene matches: 9. The CDR3 DNA reads TGTGCCAGCAGCGCAACAGGGGGCGTCGGGAACACCATATATTTT. Protein sequence: CASSATGGVGNTIYF.

The chain links TRBV7-9 to TRBJ2-7, with 9 bases fitting TRBD2. CDR1 SEHNR and CDR2 FQNEAQ come from the germline V gene (reference sequence). V shed 5 bases, J shed 5 bases, and the junction held 13 bases outside the gene matches. The CDR3 contains 16 residues. The CDR3 spells CASSARRGLATDEQYF. CDR3 DNA sequence: TGTGCCAGCAGCGCTAGGCGGGGACTAGCTACGGACGAGCAGTACTTC.

V gene TRBV6-2 or TRBV6-3 combines with J gene TRBJ1-5, with D possibly TRBD1 on 5 matching bases. V lost 2 bases, J lost 3 bases, and 8 bases lay in between. CDR3 length equals 14 residues. From germline, CDR1 is MNHEY and CDR2 SVGEGT. The CDR3 reads CASSYQGSNQPQHF. The DNA for the CDR3 is TGTGCCAGCAGTTACCAGGGATCCAATCAGCCCCAGCATTTT.

The chain employs TRBV5-6 and TRBJ2-7; 8 nucleotides line up with TRBD1. Germline V gene sequence: CDR1 SGHDT, CDR2 YYEEEE. The CDR3 spans 15 residues. Trimming removed 3 bases from V and 9 bases from J; junction bases left unmatched: 14. The CDR3: CASSSSGTGETGQYF. The DNA of the CDR3 is TGTGCCAGCAGCTCCTCCGGGACAGGTGAAACGGGGCAGTACTTC.

The V call is TRBV28, the J call TRBJ2-1; TRBD2 might be the D (6 bases). Trimming pared 7 bases from V and 3 bases from J, leaving 16 bases between. Germline V gives CDR1 MDHEN, CDR2 SYDVKM. The CDR3 has 15 amino acids. CDR3 nucleotide sequence: TGTGCCAGCACCCGGTTAGGAGGGGACTACAATGAGCAGTTCTTC. This gives the protein CASTRLGGDYNEQFF.

J is TRBJ1-3 and V is TRBV6-5; no clear D gene. V lost 6 bases to trimming and J lost 2 bases, with 8 bases between them. Germline lookup yields CDR1 MNHEY and CDR2 SVGAGI. The CDR3 contains 13 residues. In DNA, the CDR3 is TGTGCCAGCAGCCGGGGTGCTGGAAACACCATATATTTT. Amino acid sequence: CASSRGAGNTIYF.

The CDR3 loop reads CASSVGSYLMPLHF. The CDR3 DNA reads TGTGCCAGCAGCGTCGGTAGTTACCTAATGCCCCTCCACTTT. The gene calls are TRBV5-5 and TRBJ1-6, with D hard to call. Trimming left V 4 bases short and J 13 bases short, with 18 bases between. The CDR3 runs to 14 residues. In germline, CDR1 is SGHKS, CDR2 YYEKEE (reference sequence). Full variable domain (missing parts from reference TRBV5-5 and TRBJ1-6): DAGVTQSPTHLIKTRGQQVTLRCSPISGHKSVSWYQQVLGQGPQFIFQYYEKEERGRGNFPDRFSARQFPNYSSELNVNALLLGDSALYLCASSVGSYLMPLHFGNGTRLTVT.

The chain employs TRBV24-1 and TRBJ1-2, with 8 bases that match TRBD1. The CDR3 covers 16 residues. Germline trimming cut 7 bases from V and 0 bases from J; bases unmatched to any gene: 9. Germline lookup yields CDR1 KGHDR and CDR2 SFDVKD. The CDR3 coding sequence is TGTGCCACCAGATCCGGACAGGGAGGTTCTAACTATGGCTACACCTTC. Its translation: CATRSGQGGSNYGYTF.

The chain uses TRBV4-2 and TRBJ2-3; 13 bases map to TRBD2. The ends lost 4 bases at V and 2 bases at J; junction bases unmatched: 9. The germline CDR1 and CDR2 sequences are LGHNA and YNFKEQ. The CDR3 is made up of 18 amino acids. The CDR3, as DNA: TGTGCCAGCAGCCTTGACCACGGGACTAGCGGGAACACAGATACGCAGTATTTT. Residues: CASSLDHGTSGNTDTQYF.

Comment on this clone: The junction departs from the called germline gene at one end, perhaps through a read error. This sequence joins TRBV14 and TRBJ2-1; no clear D gene. Germline-derived CDR1 and CDR2 are SGHDN and FVKESK. This CDR3 is built from 14 residues. CDR3 nucleotide sequence: TGTGCCAGCAGCCAAGTGGCCTCCTTCAATGAGCAGTTCTTC. This codes for CASSQVASFNEQFF.

The chain carries TRBV5-6 and TRBJ1-1; D is undetermined. V was pared by 2 bases and J by 5 bases, with 4 bases between. The CDR3 has 11 residues. Germline V gene lookup returns CDR1 SGHDT and CDR2 YYEEEE. The DNA for the CDR3 is TGTGCCAGCAGCTTCAATACTGAAGCTTTCTTT. This gives the protein CASSFNTEAFF. The whole variable domain, filled in from reference TRBV5-6 and TRBJ1-1, reads DAGVTQSPTHLIKTRGQQVTLRCSPKSGHDTVSWYQQALGQGPQFIFQYYEEEERQRGNFPDRFSGHQFPNYSSELNVNALLLGDSALYLCASSFNTEAFFGQGTRLTVV.

The chain has TRBV18 and TRBJ2-5, with TRBD1 matching 10 bases. This CDR3 comprises 16 residues. V lost 2 bases, J lost 1 base, and 4 bases stayed unmatched. The germline V gene has CDR1 KGHSH and CDR2 LQKENI. As DNA, the CDR3 is TGTGCCAGCTCACCATTGGGACAGGGGATCCAAGAGACCCAGTACTTC. Translation gives CASSPLGQGIQETQYF.

This clone was detected only a few times. The CDR3 region has the DNA TGCGCCAGCAGCTCTGTAGGGGACAGGGTATCCTACGAGCAGTACTTC. This sequence encodes CASSSVGDRVSYEQYF. The genes are TRBV5-1 and TRBJ2-7, with 9 nucleotides matching TRBD1. CDR1 is SGHRS and CDR2 is YFSETQ in the germline V gene. The CDR3 totals 16 residues. V dropped 3 bases and J dropped 1; count of bases not matched to a gene: 8. Combining the CDR3 with reference TRBV5-1 and TRBJ2-7 gives the whole variable domain KAGVTQTPRYLIKTRGQQVTLSCSPISGHRSVSWYQQTPGQGLQFLFEYFSETQRNKGNFPGRFSGRQFSNSRSEMNVSTLELGDSALYLCASSSVGDRVSYEQYFGPGTRLTVT.

The chain recombines TRBV27 with TRBJ2-5; D is ambiguous. Germline-derived CDR1 and CDR2 are MNHEY and SMNVEV (reference sequence). The CDR3 has 13 residues. Trimming took 5 bases from V and 2 from J, leaving 9 bases between them. Here the CDR3 reads CASSPLLQETQYF. The CDR3 coding sequence is TGTGCCAGCAGTCCGCTACTTCAAGAGACCCAGTACTTC.